The 18 T cell receptor beta chains presented below share a single source sample, sequenced in a study of T cell responses to AZD1222 COVID-19 vaccine. Profiling relied on immunoSEQ multiplex PCR, and the TCRdb table lists in-frame clones only, not all of them. Found here are around 78,000 clones, 75% to 90% of them singletons; the top ten hold about 1.3%. This material consisted of peripheral blood, taken 28 days after the second AZD1222 dose. These receptors all stem from an adult who received the AZD1222 COVID-19 vaccine.

The chain employs TRBV7-3 and TRBJ2-2; D not resolved. Germline assignment: CDR1 SGHTA and CDR2 FQGTGA. Trimming left V 4 bases short and J 9 bases short, with 12 bases between. The CDR3 is 13 residues long. The CDR3 region is CASSSPTERELFF. CDR3 DNA: TGTGCCAGCAGCTCACCAACAGAGCGGGAGCTGTTTTTT.

The rearrangement joins TRBV5-1 to TRBJ2-7; D remains ambiguous. The CDR3 spans 13 residues. V was shortened by 0 bases and J by 7 bases, with 11 bases between the two germline ends. Germline V CDR1 and CDR2: SGHRS, YFSETQ. The CDR3 DNA reads TGCGCCAGCAGCTTGGGAGTGGTGAGGGAGCAGTACTTC. Protein product: CASSLGVVREQYF.

The rearrangement joins TRBV7-2 to TRBJ2-1, with 8 positions matching TRBD1. Germline loops: CDR1 SGHTA, CDR2 FQGNSA. The CDR3 extends over 15 amino acids. The V gene end was trimmed by 3 bases and the J gene end by 9 bases; junction bases not matched to a gene: 10. CDR3 in amino acids: CASSFRTGSRGEQFF. The CDR3 DNA reads TGTGCCAGCAGCTTTAGGACAGGGTCAAGGGGTGAGCAGTTCTTC.

This clone was found once. V usage is TRBV10-3 and J usage is TRBJ2-3, with 13 bases identical to TRBD2. Germline V gene data show CDR1 as ENHRY and CDR2 as SYGVKD. The CDR3 contains 17 residues. V trimming: 5 bases; J trimming: 3 bases; junction bases outside the gene matches: 8. Written as DNA, the CDR3 is TGTGCCATCAGTTCCCATAAGACTAGCGGGGGGACAGATACGCAGTATTTT. It specifies CAISSHKTSGGTDTQYF.

The chain uses TRBV7-9 and TRBJ2-1; TRBD2 matches 8 bases. The germline V gene has CDR1 SEHNR and CDR2 FQNEAQ (reference sequence). The ends lost 3 bases at V and 6 bases at J; junction bases unmatched: 16. The CDR3 contains 18 residues. The CDR3 reads CASSFLQGGGNRANEQFF. CDR3 DNA: TGTGCCAGCAGCTTTCTGCAAGGCGGGGGGAACAGGGCCAATGAGCAGTTCTTC.

The chain carries TRBV2 and TRBJ2-7; no clear D. CDR3 size: 12 residues. Between the trimmed V and J ends, which lost 3 bases and 2 bases, there was a span of 5 bases. Germline lookup yields CDR1 SNHLY and CDR2 FYNNEI. CDR3 protein: CASSERPYEQYF. CDR3 coding DNA: TGTGCCAGCAGTGAGCGGCCCTACGAGCAGTACTTC.

The chain is built from TRBV20-1 and TRBJ2-7; D unclear. Looked up from germline, CDR1 is DFQATT and CDR2 is SNEGSKA (reference sequence). This CDR3 has 11 residues. V was clipped by 5 bases and J by 6 bases, with 11 bases between them. Written as DNA, the CDR3 is TGCAGTGCTCCCATCAGAGGCGAGCAGTACTTC. Translation gives CSAPIRGEQYF.

This chain connects TRBV3-1 (or the pseudogene TRBV3-2) to TRBJ1-1, with D unclear. Trimming pared 5 bases from V and 11 bases from J, leaving 12 bases between. CDR1 is LGHDT and CDR2 is YNNKEL in the germline V gene (reference sequence). The CDR3 has 11 amino acids. The CDR3 DNA follows: TGTGCCAGCAGCTCACAGTACTTGGCTTTCTTT. Residues: CASSSQYLAFF.

The chain combines TRBV30 with TRBJ1-5; tentatively, D is TRBD1 (6 bases). V was clipped by 3 bases and J by 9 bases, with 18 bases between them. The CDR3 has 14 amino acids. Germline CDR1 GTSNPN, CDR2 SVGIG (reference sequence). For the CDR3, the DNA is TGTGCCTGGAGAAAGGGGGTCCTCCCTGGGCCCCAGCATTTT. Its translation is CAWRKGVLPGPQHF.

V is TRBV27 and J is TRBJ2-7; the match to TRBD1 covers 10 bases. In germline, CDR1 is MNHEY, CDR2 SMNVEV (reference sequence). The V segment lost 2 bases and the J segment 6 bases; nucleotides outside the gene matches: 13. The CDR3 loop spans 17 amino acids. The CDR3 DNA reads TGTGCCAGCAGTTTAAGACAGGGGGCAGGACTCTTTATCGAGCAGTACTTC. Its protein product is CASSLRQGAGLFIEQYF.

J is TRBJ2-1 and V is TRBV10-3; 9 nucleotides agree with TRBD2. Trimming took 4 bases from V and 7 from J; bases not matched to a gene: 8. Germline CDR1 ENHRY, CDR2 SYGVKD. The CDR3 consists of 15 residues. The chain's CDR3 is CAISGPGGGANEQFF. In DNA form, the CDR3 reads TGTGCCATCAGTGGACCCGGCGGGGGGGCAAATGAGCAGTTCTTC.

This clone was seen once. The rearrangement links TRBV4-3 to TRBJ2-5; the D gene is possibly TRBD2 (7 bases). CDR1 and CDR2 from the germline V gene are LGHNA and YSLEER. The length of the CDR3 is 15 residues. Trimming shortened V by 3 bases and J by 1 base, and 12 bases separated the two germline ends. CDR3 DNA: TGCGCCAGCAGCCATAAACGGGGGGCCCAAGAGACCCAGTACTTC. Translation: CASSHKRGAQETQYF.

The genes are TRBV5-1 and TRBJ2-2; D could derive from TRBD1 or TRBD2 (5 bases each). The V and J ends lost 3 bases and 3 bases respectively, with 12 bases between them. The germline CDR1 and CDR2 sequences are SGHRS and YFSETQ. This CDR3 contains 15 residues. The CDR3 region has the DNA TGCGCCAGCAGCTCGGACCGGGACCACACCGGGGAGCTGTTTTTT. It encodes CASSSDRDHTGELFF.

The rearrangement joins TRBV5-1 to TRBJ2-5, with TRBD2 identical over 8 bases. Losses at the gene ends were 4 bases for V and 5 bases for J; bases not matched to a gene: 7. Germline CDR1 and CDR2: SGHRS and YFSETQ. The CDR3 spans 14 residues. The CDR3 region is CASSIRGGTETQYF. The CDR3 DNA reads TGCGCCAGCAGCATTCGGGGGGGAACGGAGACCCAGTACTTC.

The rearrangement links TRBV10-3 to TRBJ2-5; 9 positions agree with TRBD1. The length of the CDR3 is 13 residues. After removal of 4 bases from V and 3 bases from J, the junction contained 0 bases not matched to a gene. In germline, CDR1 is ENHRY, CDR2 SYGVKD. DNA of the CDR3: TGTGCCATCAGTGGGGACAGGGAAGAGACCCAGTACTTC. It is translated as CAISGDREETQYF.

The V call is TRBV19, the J call TRBJ2-3; 8 nucleotides agree with TRBD2. Looked up from germline, CDR1 is LNHDA and CDR2 is SQIVND (reference sequence). After removal of 9 bases from V and 5 bases from J, the junction contained 13 bases not matched to a gene. The CDR3 covers 15 residues. For the CDR3, the DNA is TGTGCCAGCTCCTTTAACGGGGGGGCGGAAGATACGCAGTATTTT. It yields the protein CASSFNGGAEDTQYF. The entire variable domain, with the rest obtained from reference TRBV19 and TRBJ2-3, is as follows: DGGITQSPKYLFRKEGQNVTLSCEQNLNHDAMYWYRQDPGQGLRLIYYSQIVNDFQKGDIAEGYSVSREKKESFPLTVTSAQKNPTAFYLCASSFNGGAEDTQYFGPGTRLTVL.

This chain uses TRBV30 with TRBJ1-2; D might be TRBD1 (5 bases). V was pared by 1 base and J by 8 bases, with 17 bases between. The CDR3 is 14 residues long. The germline CDR1 and CDR2 sequences are GTSNPN and SVGIG (reference sequence). The CDR3: CAWSATQGARGYTF. The CDR3 nucleotides are TGTGCCTGGAGTGCCACCCAGGGCGCCAGGGGCTACACCTTC.

The chain joins TRBV6-5 to TRBJ1-1; tentatively, D is TRBD1 (5 bases). CDR3 length: 14 residues. V shed 0 bases and J shed 5 bases, with 10 bases lying between them. Per the germline V gene, CDR1 is MNHEY and CDR2 is SVGAGI. The CDR3 protein is CASSYSQGRTEAFF. The CDR3 DNA reads as TGTGCCAGCAGTTACTCGCAGGGCCGGACTGAAGCTTTCTTT.